This TCR beta chain stems from a study of CD8+ T cells in alopecia areata (dated by TCRdb to the late 2010s). For context, the study as a whole: The treated patients, all with moderate-to-severe alopecia areata, were enrolled in an open-label pilot trial of oral tofacitinib given at 5 to 10 mg twice daily. Patients received tofacitinib for 6 to 18 months and were then followed off drug for 6 months to check for delayed response and recurrence. Disease severity in treated patients was measured with the SALT score, which quantifies the percentage of affected scalp surface area. In both human patients and the C3H/HeJ mouse model, the study applied high-throughput TCRbeta sequencing to look at T cell clonal expansion in alopecia areata. Human TCRbeta sequencing covered scalp tissue and sorted CD4+ and CD8+ peripheral blood T cells from patchy and totalis/universalis alopecia areata patients and healthy controls. Biopsies were taken from tofacitinib-treated patients at baseline and at 4 and 24 weeks of treatment, and a later scalp biopsy was taken in several of the tofacitinib-treated patients. Scalp clonality was compared among normal scalp (n=4), patchy alopecia areata scalp (n=8), and alopecia totalis/universalis scalp (n=8). RNA was obtained with the PAXgene miRNA kit for fixed scalp, the miRNeasy kit for PBMCs, and the RNeasy kit for mouse skin. TCRbeta CDR3 regions were amplified by immunoSEQ multiplex PCR using 35 Vbeta forward and 13 Jbeta reverse primers. The full study reports these points: Compared with normal scalp, lesional scalp, particularly in alopecia totalis/universalis, had higher clonality and more expanded CD8+ clones, which suggests antigenic drive. TCR sequences shared between patients were less clear than in mice, possibly partly because of HLA diversity in the patient population. Many expanded lesional clones persisted in scalp and blood during tofacitinib treatment, which may partly explain relapse after stopping treatment. Because the treated cohort was small and had only one nonresponder, larger studies are needed to examine links between baseline CD8+ expansion and response. Tofacitinib significantly decreased scalp clonality and the number of expanded CD8+ clones among the top 100 scalp clones. Resident alphabeta T cells in normal human skin are also sequenced, complicating scalp TCR repertoire analysis, unlike mouse skin dominated by gammadelta T cells.

Library creation used the immunoSEQ multiplex PCR assay. To provide template for TCR sequencing, every sample had RNA extracted and reverse transcribed into cDNA. SuperScript III was used to make first-strand cDNA, primed with a 2:1 mix of oligo-dT and random hexamers. A synthetic immune receptor repertoire was used to assess amplification bias, and residual bias was removed computationally. The source study handled its data this way. Raw reads were preprocessed to remove errors, and CDR3 was defined according to IMGT conventions as the region from the conserved cysteine to phenylalanine. Clonality was computed as 1 minus the Shannon entropy, with the entropy normalized by log2 of the number of productive unique TCRs. CD4 or CD8 identity of scalp clones was inferred by cross-referencing scalp TCRbeta sequences with sorted blood CD4 and CD8 repertoires. Drawn from immuneACCESS, this table holds only the in-frame rearrangements with V and J called that TCRdb kept. Clones are partly lost; checked studies trace under half to an unresolved V gene and leave the rest unexplained. D and trimming come from the DNA, and the V and J calls and clone size come from that table. For this sample the table gives hundreds of thousands of clones, of which over 45% were detected only once. The ten largest make up around 0.84% of the sample.

V is trimmed back by 0 bases and J by 7 bases, and the junction contains 10 bases that no gene match accounts for. The germline V gene yields SQVTM for CDR1 and ANQGSEA for CDR2. Inclusive of the bounding cysteine and phenylalanine, the CDR3 is 15 residues long. Only the CDR3 portion is preserved as DNA: 45 bases, with reading frame beginning at the first base. With respect to this clone: What this receptor recognizes is not known. No clone much larger than this one lies a single base away; base qualities are absent.

The meaning of the sample's treatment or condition label: oral pan-JAK inhibitor, 5-10 mg twice daily. Lesional scalp punch biopsies and peripheral blood were obtained from alopecia areata patients. PBMCs were isolated by density centrifugation and stained for CD3, CD4 and CD8, and CD4+ and CD8+ T cells were sorted on a FACSAria. The receptor's source is a human donor with alopecia areata. Sample: CD4+ T cells sorted from blood, taken around week 54, from a patient treated with tofacitinib. The chain joins TRBV29-1 to TRBJ2-7, with 9 junctional bases fitting TRBD2. In nucleotide form, the sequence is TGCAGCGTTGAAGATCAAAGGCTAGCGGGGAGTGAGCAGTACTTC. The resulting protein is CSVEDQRLAGSEQYF.